A selection of T cell receptor beta chains follows, all from one sample in a study of early T cells in non-severe SARS-CoV-2 infection. TCRdb passed the 5' RACE reads through MiXCR, listing each CDR3 protein once. Among tens of thousands of distinct CDR3 sequences listed, 13% were seen once. The sequenced material came from whole blood. These receptor sequences come from an adult who was a healthcare worker with PCR-confirmed SARS-CoV-2 infection or an uninfected control (not recorded which). Each CDR3 is given with its conserved first and last residue. Size values are once, few and many counts, or a class for expanded clones, and some rows have none.

V: TRBV7-9
J: TRBJ2-7
size: few
CDR3: CASRAGQGEQYF

V: TRBV7-2
J: TRBJ2-1
size: few
CDR3: CASSIQDRGSYNEQFF

V: TRBV29-1
J: TRBJ2-3
size: few
CDR3: CSVDGARTDTQYF

V: TRBV11-2
J: TRBJ2-5
size: many
CDR3: CASSSTSGRTETQYF

V: TRBV28
J: TRBJ2-7
size: NA
CDR3: CASGPYYEQYF

V: TRBV11-2
J: TRBJ1-1
size: many
CDR3: CASSLTWGHKNTEAFF

V: TRBV20-1
J: TRBJ2-5
size: few
CDR3: CSARDGTGTEETQYF

V: TRBV28
J: TRBJ2-7
size: NA
CDR3: CASSDLTDEQYF

V: TRBV19
J: TRBJ2-6
size: NA
CDR3: CASRRGNGANVLTF

V: TRBV7-9
J: TRBJ2-2
size: many
CDR3: CASSLDRNTGELFF

V: TRBV7-2
J: TRBJ1-3
size: NA
CDR3: CASSLAHRGRTGNTIYF

V: TRBV30
J: TRBJ2-2
size: NA
CDR3: CAWTPGSYTGELFF

V: TRBV12-3/TRBV12-4
J: TRBJ2-2
size: NA
CDR3: CASRYRDRGTGELFF

V: TRBV7-2
J: TRBJ1-6
size: NA
CDR3: CASTTGGNLHF

V: TRBV28
J: TRBJ2-6
size: NA
CDR3: CASRGPSGANVLTF

V: TRBV20-1
J: TRBJ2-3
size: few
CDR3: CSASNRLRESTDTQYF

V: TRBV2
J: TRBJ2-3
size: many
CDR3: CASSKLAGEEDTQYF

V: TRBV11-3
J: TRBJ2-4
size: few
CDR3: CASSWGLAGAKNIQYF

V: TRBV6-4
J: TRBJ1-1
size: many
CDR3: CASSVDRQNTEAFF

V: TRBV20-1
J: TRBJ1-1
size: few
CDR3: CSARDVAAAFF

V: TRBV27
J: TRBJ2-1
size: NA
CDR3: CASSSRTSEGNEQFF

V: TRBV29-1
J: TRBJ2-1
size: few
CDR3: CSVDYTFNEQFF

V: TRBV20-1
J: TRBJ2-3
size: few
CDR3: CSEDLGTDTQYF

V: TRBV7-9
J: TRBJ2-3
size: NA
CDR3: CASSSSGRDLDTQYF

V: TRBV6-2/TRBV6-3
J: TRBJ2-3
size: few
CDR3: CASSYCWDRESTDTQYF

V: TRBV10-3
J: TRBJ1-3
size: many
CDR3: CAISQLDTIYF

V: TRBV3-1
J: TRBJ2-3
size: few
CDR3: CASSQDRQSQYF

V: TRBV4-2
J: TRBJ2-4
size: many
CDR3: CASSQERRLAKNIQYF

V: TRBV6-5
J: TRBJ2-1
size: few
CDR3: CASSYGTRSDEQFF

V: TRBV29-1
J: TRBJ2-5
size: NA
CDR3: CSATSGGETQYF

V: TRBV7-8
J: TRBJ2-7
size: few
CDR3: CASSLAASRAYEQYF

V: TRBV20-1
J: TRBJ2-2
size: many
CDR3: CSAAGGLNTGELFF

V: TRBV20-1
J: TRBJ2-2
size: NA
CDR3: CSARIAALSPGELFF

V: TRBV18
J: TRBJ2-1
size: few
CDR3: CASSQGGWPPNEQFF

V: TRBV10-3
J: TRBJ2-7
size: many
CDR3: CAITTGDRQQYF

V: TRBV10-3
J: TRBJ2-1
size: many
CDR3: CAISSGTINEQFF

V: TRBV3-1
J: TRBJ1-6
size: many
CDR3: CASSLVESPLHF

V: TRBV20-1
J: TRBJ1-2
size: medium-sized
CDR3: CSAIPGAGGDGYGYTF

V: TRBV9
J: TRBJ2-1
size: many
CDR3: CASSVGGLAYNEQFF

V: TRBV28
J: TRBJ2-7
size: few
CDR3: CASSSLGGTTYEQYF